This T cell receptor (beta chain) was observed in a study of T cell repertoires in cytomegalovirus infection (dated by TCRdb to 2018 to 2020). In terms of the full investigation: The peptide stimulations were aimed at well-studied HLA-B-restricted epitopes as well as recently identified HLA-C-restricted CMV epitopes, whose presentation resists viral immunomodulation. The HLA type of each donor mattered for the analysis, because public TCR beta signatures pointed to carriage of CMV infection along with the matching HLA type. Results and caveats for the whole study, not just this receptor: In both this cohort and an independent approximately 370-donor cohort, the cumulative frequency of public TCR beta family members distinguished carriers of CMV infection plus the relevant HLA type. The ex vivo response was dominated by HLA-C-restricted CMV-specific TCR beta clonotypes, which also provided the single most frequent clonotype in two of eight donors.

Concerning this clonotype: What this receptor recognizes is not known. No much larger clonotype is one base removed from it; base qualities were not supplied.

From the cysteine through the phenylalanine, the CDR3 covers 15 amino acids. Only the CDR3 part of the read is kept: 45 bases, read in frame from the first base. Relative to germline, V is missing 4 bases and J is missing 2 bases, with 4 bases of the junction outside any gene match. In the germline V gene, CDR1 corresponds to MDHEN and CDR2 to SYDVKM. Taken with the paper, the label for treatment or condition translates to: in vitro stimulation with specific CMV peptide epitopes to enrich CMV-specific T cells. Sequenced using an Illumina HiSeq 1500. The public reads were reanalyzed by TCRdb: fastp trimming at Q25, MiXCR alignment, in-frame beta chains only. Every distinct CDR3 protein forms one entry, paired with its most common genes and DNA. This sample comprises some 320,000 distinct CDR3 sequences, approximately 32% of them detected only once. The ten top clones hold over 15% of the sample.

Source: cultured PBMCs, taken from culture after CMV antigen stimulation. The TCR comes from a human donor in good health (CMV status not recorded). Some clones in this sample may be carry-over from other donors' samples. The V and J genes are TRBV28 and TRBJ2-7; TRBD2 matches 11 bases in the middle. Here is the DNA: TGTGCCAGCAGTTCGTCGGGACTAGCGGCCTACGAGCAGTACTTC. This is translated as CASSSSGLAAYEQYF.